The T cell receptor beta chain under discussion was sequenced for a study of blood T cells in healthy people across ages. A second PCR of about 7 to 12 cycles used a sample-barcoded 5' primer and a J-beta primer mix. A single record per CDR3 protein comes from TCRdb applying MiXCR to the 5' RACE reads. This repertoire shows 750,000 to 850,000 distinct CDR3 sequences, about 25% found once; its top ten account for approximately 3.7%. This clonotype was seen a few times. Its antigen is still unknown. Researchers collected around 10 milliliters of peripheral blood from every single donor. The germline gives CDR1 MDHEN, CDR2 SYDVKM. The germline V and J ends were trimmed by 2 bases and 5 bases, with 12 bases remaining between them. CDR3 length equals 15 residues. Findings of the study overall: Per-million-T-cell TCR beta diversity fell roughly linearly with age.

This sample was shared with a second study, whose subject was T cells of mothers and their children. As reported in that work: Donation came from three healthy Caucasian mothers together with their six children.

What was sequenced was blood. The receptor was derived from a boy between 5 and 17 years old in good health. This rearrangement joins TRBV28 to TRBJ1-4; D perhaps matches TRBD1 (5 bases). CDR3 region: CASSLASRGNEKLFF. CDR3 bases: TGTGCCAGCAGTTTAGCCTCCCGGGGGAATGAAAAACTGTTTTTT.